This is a list of T cell receptor beta chains from one sample in a study of blood T cell repertoires in COVID-19. Sequenced by immunoSEQ multiplex PCR; TCRdb stores in-frame clones only, minus some. The sample has fewer than 250,000 clones, 88% seen once. The sequenced sample was peripheral blood. All receptors come from a man aged 65 to 79 with acute or convalescent COVID-19. Each CDR3 is given with its conserved first and last residue. A D gene is named only where the DNA matches it firmly. Part of the rows lack a size; the others show once, few, many or a class for expanded clones.

D: -
size: -
J: TRBJ1-1
V: TRBV19
CDR3: CASRPQGNTEAFF
DNA: TGTGCCAGTAGACCACAGGGTAACACTGAAGCTTTCTTT

D: -
size: -
J: TRBJ1-1
V: TRBV19
CDR3: CASSGLRGSTEAFF
DNA: TGTGCCAGTTCGGGGTTAAGGGGGTCCACTGAAGCTTTCTTT

D: TRBD2
size: -
J: TRBJ2-1
V: TRBV6-6
CDR3: CASSLGLAGGEQFF
DNA: TGTGCCAGCAGTTTGGGACTAGCGGGAGGTGAGCAGTTCTTC

D: TRBD2
size: -
J: TRBJ2-2
V: TRBV7-9
CDR3: CASSRTSGSMNTGELFF
DNA: TGTGCCAGCAGCAGGACTAGCGGGAGCATGAACACCGGGGAGCTGTTTTTT

D: -
size: -
J: TRBJ2-4
V: TRBV25-1
CDR3: CASTQGSENIQYF
DNA: TGTGCCAGCACCCAGGGTTCTGAAAACATTCAGTACTTC

D: TRBD2
size: -
J: TRBJ2-5
V: TRBV4-1
CDR3: CASSRSLGLAGEETQYF
DNA: TGCGCCAGCAGCCGATCCCTGGGACTAGCGGGAGAAGAGACCCAGTACTTC

D: TRBD1
size: -
J: TRBJ2-7
V: TRBV5-1
CDR3: CASSRHQGARGEQYF
DNA: TGCGCCAGCAGCCGCCATCAGGGGGCTCGAGGGGAGCAGTACTTC

D: -
size: once
J: TRBJ1-5
V: TRBV10-3
CDR3: CAISERRVQDQPQHF
DNA: TGTGCCATCAGTGAGCGTCGGGTACAGGATCAGCCCCAGCATTTT

D: -
size: -
J: TRBJ2-5
V: TRBV6-6
CDR3: CASSPPGRETQYF
DNA: TGTGCCAGCAGTCCCCCAGGGCGAGAGACCCAGTACTTC

D: TRBD1
size: -
J: TRBJ1-1
V: TRBV27
CDR3: CASSSPSGQGRHTEAFF
DNA: TGTGCCAGCAGTTCTCCCTCGGGACAGGGGCGACACACTGAAGCTTTCTTT

D: -
size: -
J: TRBJ1-5
V: TRBV7-9
CDR3: CASSSSGFNQPQHF
DNA: TGTGCCAGCAGCTCTTCGGGGTTCAATCAGCCCCAGCATTTT

D: TRBD1
size: -
J: TRBJ2-7
V: TRBV28
CDR3: CASRRQGGYEQYF
DNA: TGTGCCAGCAGAAGACAGGGGGGCTACGAGCAGTACTTC

D: TRBD1
size: -
J: TRBJ2-2
V: TRBV18
CDR3: CASSPTGSGTGELFF
DNA: TGTGCCAGCTCACCGACAGGGTCGGGCACCGGGGAGCTGTTTTTT

D: TRBD2
size: -
J: TRBJ2-6
V: TRBV3-1/TRBV3-2
CDR3: CASSQGWGGGNVLTF
DNA: TGTGCCAGCAGCCAAGGTTGGGGGGGTGGCAACGTCCTGACTTTC

D: TRBD2
size: -
J: TRBJ2-2
V: TRBV11-3
CDR3: CASSRFSRGGSNTGELFF
DNA: TGTGCCAGCAGCCGTTTCTCAAGGGGCGGGAGTAACACCGGGGAGCTGTTTTTT

D: -
size: few
J: TRBJ1-6
V: TRBV27
CDR3: CASRGARGSSPLHF
DNA: TGTGCCAGCAGGGGAGCCAGGGGTAGTTCACCCCTCCACTTT

D: TRBD1
size: -
J: TRBJ2-5
V: TRBV6-5
CDR3: CASSYQGVWETQYF
DNA: TGTGCCAGCAGTTATCAGGGGGTATGGGAGACCCAGTACTTC

D: TRBD1
size: -
J: TRBJ2-1
V: TRBV27
CDR3: CASSLSRQGGNEQFF
DNA: TGTGCCAGCAGTTTATCGAGACAGGGGGGAAATGAGCAGTTCTTC

D: -
size: -
J: TRBJ2-4
V: TRBV6-6
CDR3: CASSYIQGSNIQYF
DNA: TGTGCCAGCAGTTATATACAGGGCTCAAACATTCAGTACTTC

D: TRBD1
size: few
J: TRBJ1-2
V: TRBV2
CDR3: CASRGLGQADNYGYTF
DNA: TGTGCCAGCAGAGGGCTTGGACAGGCGGATAACTATGGCTACACCTTC

D: TRBD2
size: -
J: TRBJ2-7
V: TRBV6-6
CDR3: CASSPASGRSSYEQYF
DNA: TGTGCCAGCAGTCCGGCTAGCGGGAGGAGCTCCTACGAGCAGTACTTC

D: -
size: -
J: TRBJ2-5
V: TRBV6-5
CDR3: CASSSSEETQYF
DNA: TGTGCCAGCAGTTCCAGCGAAGAGACCCAGTACTTC

D: TRBD1
size: -
J: TRBJ2-7
V: TRBV30
CDR3: CAWWTGTVPYEQYF
DNA: TGTGCCTGGTGGACCGGGACAGTGCCCTACGAGCAGTACTTC

D: TRBD2
size: -
J: TRBJ2-1
V: TRBV7-3
CDR3: CASSLMAGGNHEQFF
DNA: TGTGCCAGCAGCTTAATGGCGGGAGGGAACCATGAGCAGTTCTTC

D: TRBD2
size: -
J: TRBJ2-1
V: TRBV7-3
CDR3: CASSFSSGNDEQFF
DNA: TGTGCCAGCAGCTTCTCTAGCGGGAACGATGAGCAGTTCTTC

D: -
size: -
J: TRBJ2-3
V: TRBV25-1
CDR3: CASSGSSGARTDTQYF
DNA: TGTGCCAGCAGTGGCTCCTCGGGAGCCCGCACAGATACGCAGTATTTT

D: -
size: -
J: TRBJ2-5
V: TRBV2
CDR3: CASSDRTAFQETQYF
DNA: TGTGCCAGCAGTGACAGGACAGCCTTCCAAGAGACCCAGTACTTC

D: TRBD1
size: once
J: TRBJ2-7
V: TRBV9
CDR3: CASSVLGQGDEQYF
DNA: TGTGCCAGCAGCGTACTAGGACAGGGGGACGAGCAGTACTTC

D: TRBD2
size: once
J: TRBJ2-1
V: TRBV12-5
CDR3: CASGFQGLAGGPYNEQFF
DNA: TGTGCTAGTGGTTTCCAGGGACTAGCGGGAGGGCCCTACAATGAGCAGTTCTTC

D: TRBD1
size: -
J: TRBJ2-1
V: TRBV5-1
CDR3: CASSLNRQGIEQFF
DNA: TGCGCCAGCAGCTTGAATAGACAGGGAATTGAGCAGTTCTTC

D: -
size: -
J: TRBJ1-6
V: TRBV14
CDR3: CASSQSMVGNSPLHF
DNA: TGTGCCAGCAGCCAATCTATGGTGGGCAATTCACCCCTCCACTTT

D: -
size: -
J: TRBJ2-7
V: TRBV5-4
CDR3: CASSLDILSYEQYF
DNA: TGTGCCAGCAGCCTGGACATTCTCTCCTACGAGCAGTACTTC

D: TRBD1
size: -
J: TRBJ2-6
V: TRBV2
CDR3: CASTTGVGGANVLTF
DNA: TGTGCCAGCACGACAGGGGTTGGTGGGGCCAACGTCCTGACTTTC

D: TRBD1
size: -
J: TRBJ1-1
V: TRBV18
CDR3: CASSPDGQGQTEAFF
DNA: TGTGCCAGCTCACCCGACGGACAGGGCCAAACTGAAGCTTTCTTT

D: TRBD2
size: -
J: TRBJ2-4
V: TRBV5-1
CDR3: CASSTGTSGNIQYF
DNA: TGCGCCAGCAGCACCGGGACTAGCGGAAACATTCAGTACTTC

D: -
size: -
J: TRBJ2-7
V: TRBV5-1
CDR3: CASSVSDISYEQYF
DNA: TGCGCCAGCAGCGTATCCGACATTTCCTACGAGCAGTACTTC

D: -
size: -
J: TRBJ1-5
V: TRBV7-9
CDR3: CASSLLGRTQHF
DNA: TGTGCCAGCAGCCTATTGGGGAGGACCCAGCATTTT

D: -
size: -
J: TRBJ2-1
V: TRBV6-5
CDR3: CASSYSGNPHNEQFF
DNA: TGTGCCAGCAGTTATTCAGGGAACCCCCACAATGAGCAGTTCTTC

D: TRBD2
size: -
J: TRBJ2-7
V: TRBV7-2
CDR3: CASSSGLAGGPKAGQYF
DNA: TGTGCCAGCAGCTCGGGACTAGCGGGAGGCCCGAAGGCCGGGCAGTACTTC

D: -
size: -
J: TRBJ1-2
V: TRBV28
CDR3: CASSLPTGNYGYTF
DNA: TGTGCCAGCAGTTTACCAACAGGGAACTATGGCTACACCTTC

D: -
size: -
J: TRBJ1-1
V: TRBV2
CDR3: CASSGTMNTEAFF
DNA: TGTGCCAGCAGTGGGACAATGAACACTGAAGCTTTCTTT

D: TRBD1
size: -
J: TRBJ2-7
V: TRBV9
CDR3: CASSVEPGTGPYEQYF
DNA: TGTGCCAGCAGCGTGGAACCCGGGACAGGGCCCTACGAGCAGTACTTC

D: TRBD1
size: few
J: TRBJ2-7
V: TRBV5-1
CDR3: CASSRTGDSYEQYF
DNA: TGCGCCAGCAGTAGGACAGGGGACTCCTACGAGCAGTACTTC

D: TRBD1
size: -
J: TRBJ1-1
V: TRBV18
CDR3: CASSPNQGVNTEAFF
DNA: TGTGCCAGCTCACCCAACCAGGGGGTAAACACTGAAGCTTTCTTT

D: TRBD1
size: -
J: TRBJ2-1
V: TRBV7-2
CDR3: CASSSTRDRYNEQFF
DNA: TGTGCCAGCAGCTCTACCCGGGACAGGTACAATGAGCAGTTCTTC

D: TRBD2
size: -
J: TRBJ2-1
V: TRBV4-1
CDR3: CASSLSGRGANEQFF
DNA: TGCGCCAGCAGCCTTAGCGGGAGGGGGGCCAATGAGCAGTTCTTC

D: -
size: many
J: TRBJ2-7
V: TRBV7-8
CDR3: CASSSPGEQYF
DNA: TGTGCCAGCAGCTCCCCCGGTGAGCAGTACTTC

D: TRBD2
size: -
J: TRBJ2-3
V: TRBV5-1
CDR3: CASSFTSGKTDTQYF
DNA: TGCGCCAGCAGCTTTACTAGCGGGAAGACAGATACGCAGTATTTT

D: TRBD1
size: -
J: TRBJ2-2
V: TRBV2
CDR3: CASSAAQGARTGELFF
DNA: TGTGCCAGCAGCGCTGCACAGGGGGCGCGAACCGGGGAGCTGTTTTTT

D: -
size: -
J: TRBJ2-1
V: TRBV18
CDR3: CASSANDRAINNEQFF
DNA: TGTGCCAGCTCAGCAAACGACAGAGCCATCAACAATGAGCAGTTCTTC